These 19 T cell receptor beta chains originate from one sample sequenced in a study of IL-17A CD8 T cells in psoriatic arthritis synovium. CD3+ T cells, isolated magnetically, got PMA and ionomycin for under 1.9 hours before cytokine secretion labeling. Psoriatic arthritis patients had synovial fluid drawn from joints that were actively inflamed. Produced via immunoSEQ multiplex PCR; TCRdb's table is partial and in-frame only. The sample consists of approximately 1,900 clones, roughly three quarters of them appearing once. Sequenced: IL-17A+ (IFN-gamma+/-) memory CD8+ T cells from synovial fluid. Noted subset: IL-17A+IFNgamma+/- memory CD8+ (Tc17) cells. These receptors were taken from a human donor with psoriatic arthritis.

The chain couples TRBV15 to TRBJ2-3; D gene ambiguous. The length of the CDR3 is 15 residues. Germline CDR1 is LNHNV and CDR2 is YYDKDF (reference sequence). V was trimmed by 7 bases and J by 2 bases, leaving 16 bases between them. CDR3 sequence: CATTTQAPNTDTQYF. CDR3 nucleotide sequence: TGTGCCACCACGACTCAAGCGCCCAACACAGATACGCAGTATTTT.

This chain uses TRBV9 with TRBJ2-7; 9 bases line up with TRBD2. Germline V gene lookup returns CDR1 SGDLS and CDR2 YYNGEE. The CDR3 contains 15 residues. With 4 bases clipped from V and 8 bases from J, the junction kept 13 bases outside the gene matches. The chain's CDR3 is CASSSGLALEGKQYF. In nucleotides, the CDR3 is TGTGCCAGCAGCTCAGGACTAGCGCTAGAGGGGAAGCAGTACTTC.

The chain links TRBV19 to TRBJ1-1; 8 bases are a match to TRBD1. V lost 9 bases to trimming and J lost 1 base; unmatched junction nucleotides: 1. Germline CDR1 and CDR2: LNHDA and SQIVND (reference sequence). The CDR3 contains 12 residues. The CDR3 here is CASDRGNTEAFF. CDR3 nucleotide sequence: TGTGCCAGCGACAGGGGGAACACTGAAGCTTTCTTT.

The chain recombines TRBV5-4 with TRBJ2-1; the D is unclear. Germline V gene lookup returns CDR1 SGHNT and CDR2 YYREEE (reference sequence). V lost 0 bases and J 8 bases, leaving 12 bases between the germline ends. This CDR3 contains 14 residues. The CDR3 DNA reads as TGTGCCAGCAGCTTGGGGAATAGTCGTCATGAGCAGTTCTTC. It translates to CASSLGNSRHEQFF.

V usage is TRBV6-4 and J usage is TRBJ2-3; D gene unclear. This CDR3 is built from 14 residues. CDR1 is MRHNA and CDR2 is SNTAGT in the germline V gene. Trimming left V 2 bases short and J 4 bases short, with 10 bases between. CDR3 loop: CASSDREASDTQYF. The CDR3, as DNA: TGTGCCAGCAGTGACAGGGAAGCTTCAGATACGCAGTATTTT.

The chain is built from TRBV15 and TRBJ2-5; D is undetermined. The ends were cut back, 3 bases at V and 3 bases at J, with 14 bases in the middle. From germline, CDR1 is LNHNV and CDR2 YYDKDF (reference sequence). The length of the CDR3 is 15 residues. CDR3 coding DNA: TGTGCCACCAGCAGCTCAGACTTGACCGAAGAGACCCAGTACTTC. It is translated as CATSSSDLTEETQYF.

The chain is built from TRBV15 and TRBJ2-1; the D gene is possibly TRBD2 (6 bases). The CDR3 is 15 residues long. The germline V gene has CDR1 LNHNV and CDR2 YYDKDF (reference sequence). The germline V and J ends were trimmed by 0 bases and 0 bases, with 6 bases remaining between them. DNA for the CDR3: TGTGCCACCAGCAGAGATAGCGGCTCCTACAATGAGCAGTTCTTC. Its protein product is CATSRDSGSYNEQFF.

The J gene is TRBJ2-1, the V gene TRBV6-5, with D uncertain. The V gene lost 7 bases and the J gene lost 7 bases, with 8 bases spanning the gap. The germline V gene encodes CDR1 MNHEY and CDR2 SVGAGI. The CDR3 spans 11 residues. As DNA, the CDR3 is TGTGCCAGCAACCCCCCTAATGAGCAGTTCTTC. It is translated as CASNPPNEQFF.

The chain couples TRBV6-1 to TRBJ2-1, with 11 bases lining up with TRBD2. Trimming removed 3 bases from V and 4 bases from J; junction bases left unmatched: 2. Germline V gene data show CDR1 as MNHNS and CDR2 as SASEGT. This CDR3 region has 15 residues. The CDR3 loop reads CASSDLAGGYNEQFF. The CDR3 DNA is TGTGCCAGCAGTGATTTAGCGGGAGGGTACAATGAGCAGTTCTTC.

This clone was recorded once. The chain recombines TRBV11-3 with TRBJ2-3; the match to TRBD2 covers 8 bases. This CDR3 region has 16 residues. Germline V gives CDR1 SGHNT, CDR2 YENEEA. After removal of 4 bases from V and 3 bases from J, the junction contained 9 bases not matched to a gene. CDR3 protein: CASSYDWLAGTDTQYF. The CDR3 DNA reads as TGTGCCAGCAGCTACGACTGGTTAGCGGGGACAGATACGCAGTATTTT.

The J gene is TRBJ2-2, the V gene TRBV6-4; a weak D match, TRBD2 (5 bases). Between the trimmed V and J ends, which lost 3 bases and 4 bases, there was a span of 6 bases. CDR3 size: 13 residues. The germline V gene encodes CDR1 MRHNA and CDR2 SNTAGT. In DNA, the CDR3 is TGTGCCAGCAGTGAGGACTCCACCGGGGAGCTGTTTTTT. Its translation: CASSEDSTGELFF.

The chain recombines TRBV4-2 with TRBJ2-3; tentatively, D is TRBD2 (6 bases). The CDR3 sequence is 15 residues long. Trimming shortened V by 1 base and J by 1 base, and 9 bases separated the two germline ends. The germline gives CDR1 LGHNA, CDR2 YNFKEQ. The CDR3 DNA sequence: TGTGCCAGCAGCCAAGCGGGAGACGGCACAGATACGCAGTATTTT. It codes for CASSQAGDGTDTQYF.

The chain carries TRBV7-8 and TRBJ2-7, with 8 bases matching TRBD1. The ends lost 6 bases at V and 7 bases at J; junction bases unmatched: 8. There are 13 residues in the CDR3. Germline V gene data show CDR1 as SGHVS and CDR2 as FQNEAQ. Here the CDR3 reads CASSLTGAWEQYV. The CDR3 nucleotides are TGTGCCAGCAGTCTGACAGGGGCTTGGGAGCAGTACGTC.

A remark on this clone: The junction and the germline gene differ at one end; a read error may be behind it. The chain links TRBV20-1 to TRBJ2-1; tentative D call: TRBD2 (6 bases). Germline V gene lookup returns CDR1 DFQATT and CDR2 SNEGSKA (reference sequence). This CDR3 spans 11 amino acids. The CDR3 DNA follows: TGCAGTGCACCGACCGGGAGCACCAGTATCTTC. It codes for CSAPTGSTSIF.

This clone was counted only a few times. The chain uses TRBV27 and TRBJ2-1, with 8 nucleotides matching TRBD2. The CDR3 spans 16 residues. V shed 8 bases, J shed 0 bases, and the junction held 9 bases outside the gene matches. Germline V gene data show CDR1 as MNHEY and CDR2 as SMNVEV (reference sequence). DNA for the CDR3: TGTGCCAGCGGGGGGGGTAGCGGGATCTCCTACAATGAGCAGTTCTTC. Its protein product is CASGGGSGISYNEQFF.

The chain recombines TRBV11-2 with TRBJ2-1, with D tentatively TRBD1 or TRBD2 (5 bases each). The V end was cut by 5 bases, the J end by 8 bases, with 13 bases between. There are 13 residues in the CDR3. Germline lookup yields CDR1 SGHAT and CDR2 FQNNGV. The CDR3 loop reads CASSQAMGDEQFF. The CDR3 DNA follows: TGTGCCAGCAGCCAAGCCATGGGGGATGAGCAGTTCTTC.

V usage is TRBV6-6 and J usage is TRBJ2-7, with D possibly TRBD1 on 5 matching bases. The CDR3 is made up of 13 amino acids. V was cut by 0 bases and J by 2 bases, with 5 bases left in between. Germline V CDR1 and CDR2: MNHNY, SVGAGI (reference sequence). DNA for the CDR3: TGTGCCAGCAGTTACTCGGACACCTACGAGCAGTACGTC. Its protein product is CASSYSDTYEQYV.

The V and J genes are TRBV27 and TRBJ2-1; 9 nucleotides align to TRBD1. V was clipped by 7 bases and J by 6 bases; unmatched bases: 13. Germline loops: CDR1 MNHEY, CDR2 SMNVEV (reference sequence). This CDR3 spans 16 amino acids. The CDR3 nucleotides are TGTGCCAGCACCCCCCCGGGACAGGGAGGTTTCAATGAGCAGTTCTTC. It yields the protein CASTPPGQGGFNEQFF.

The chain recombines TRBV6-1 with TRBJ2-5; 11 bases map to TRBD2. The ends lost 8 bases at V and 1 base at J; junction bases unmatched: 6. The germline gives CDR1 MNHNS, CDR2 SASEGT. This CDR3 has 15 residues. This CDR3 is CASSSTSGTQETQYF. CDR3 sequence (DNA): TGTGCCAGCTCCTCGACTAGCGGGACCCAAGAGACCCAGTACTTC.